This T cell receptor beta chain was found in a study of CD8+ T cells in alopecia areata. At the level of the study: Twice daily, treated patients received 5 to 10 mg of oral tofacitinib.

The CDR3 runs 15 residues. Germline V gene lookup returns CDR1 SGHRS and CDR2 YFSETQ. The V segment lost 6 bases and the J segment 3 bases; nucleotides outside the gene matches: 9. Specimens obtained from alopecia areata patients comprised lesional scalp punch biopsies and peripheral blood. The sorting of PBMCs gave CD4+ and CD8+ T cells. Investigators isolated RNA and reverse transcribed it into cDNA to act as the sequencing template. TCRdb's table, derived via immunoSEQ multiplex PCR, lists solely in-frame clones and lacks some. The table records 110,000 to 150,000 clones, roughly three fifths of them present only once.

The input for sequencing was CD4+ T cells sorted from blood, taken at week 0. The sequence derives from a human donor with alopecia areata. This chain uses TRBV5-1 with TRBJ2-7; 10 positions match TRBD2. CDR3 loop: CASNPIAGGLYEQYF. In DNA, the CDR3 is TGCGCCAGCAACCCCATAGCGGGGGGCCTCTACGAGCAGTACTTC.